These T cell receptor beta chains were read from a single sample in a study of sequential checkpoint blockade in melanoma. Only in-frame clones appear in the TCRdb table, and some are missing; sequencing was by immunoSEQ multiplex PCR. The sample lists about 29,000 clones; around 77% were seen once. The starting material was CD8+ T cells sorted from blood (inferred from file names), obtained from a patient given nivolumab and ipilimumab in sequence. The receptors derive from a human donor with melanoma. The CDR3 runs from the conserved cysteine through the conserved F or W. Each record gives: J gene, clone size, V gene, D gene, CDR3 protein, CDR3 DNA. A D gene is named only where the DNA matches it firmly. The size field is filled for only some rows; it gives once, few, many or a size class.

TRBJ1-1,-,TRBV5-4,-,CASSLWRGTEAFF,TGTGCCAGCAGCTTGTGGAGGGGCACTGAAGCTTTCTTT
TRBJ2-7,-,TRBV10-3,TRBD1,CATGNDYRGHYEQYF,TGTGCCACCGGGAACGATTACAGGGGTCACTACGAGCAGTACTTC
TRBJ1-2,few,TRBV11-3,-,CASSDSGMYYGYTF,TGTGCCAGCAGCGACTCAGGGATGTACTATGGCTACACCTTC
TRBJ2-1,-,TRBV19,TRBD2,CASSILAGGRNEQFF,TGTGCCAGTAGTATACTAGCGGGGGGGCGCAATGAGCAGTTCTTC
TRBJ2-3,few,TRBV5-6,-,CASSLARRSTDTQYF,TGTGCCAGCAGCTTGGCCCGGAGGAGCACAGATACGCAGTATTTT
TRBJ1-2,-,TRBV27,-,CASTTGSGNYGYTF,TGTGCCAGTACAACAGGGTCTGGTAACTATGGCTACACCTTC
TRBJ2-7,-,TRBV4-1,-,CASSQAQGYEQYF,TGCGCCAGCAGCCAAGCCCAGGGCTACGAGCAGTACTTC
TRBJ1-1,-,TRBV10-2,TRBD1,CASSDPSGGTEAFF,TGCGCCAGCAGTGATCCTTCAGGGGGCACTGAAGCTTTCTTT
TRBJ2-7,-,TRBV7-9,-,CASIPFDRLPYEQYF,TGTGCCAGCATCCCCTTCGACAGGCTGCCCTACGAGCAGTACTTC
TRBJ2-7,-,TRBV5-4,TRBD1,CASSLVAGGSYEQYF,TGTGCCAGCAGCTTGGTGGCAGGGGGTTCCTACGAGCAGTACTTC
TRBJ1-5,-,TRBV5-1,TRBD1,CASSQTGGQPQHF,TGCGCCAGCAGCCAGACAGGGGGTCAGCCCCAGCATTTT
TRBJ2-7,-,TRBV28,TRBD1,CASRETGAYHEQYF,TGTGCCAGCAGAGAGACAGGGGCTTATCACGAGCAGTACTTC
TRBJ1-1,-,TRBV30,TRBD1,CAWMGQGDGAFF,TGTGCCTGGATGGGACAGGGGGATGGAGCTTTCTTT
TRBJ2-1,-,TRBV9,TRBD1,CASSVTGGYNEQFF,TGTGCCAGCAGCGTAACAGGGGGCTACAATGAGCAGTTCTTC
TRBJ2-3,-,TRBV2,-,CASSGTVSSTDTQYF,TGTGCCAGCAGTGGGACAGTTTCTAGCACAGATACGCAGTATTTT
TRBJ2-2,-,TRBV28,TRBD2,CASSLWRLAGGPGELFF,TGTGCCAGCAGTTTATGGCGTCTAGCGGGGGGGCCCGGGGAGCTGTTTTTT
TRBJ2-5,once,TRBV6-7,-,CASSYFEHRDGGQETQYF,TGTGCCAGCAGTTACTTCGAGCACCGGGACGGAGGGCAAGAGACCCAGTACTTC
TRBJ2-5,-,TRBV29-1,-,CSVESGLETQYF,TGCAGCGTTGAATCGGGGTTAGAGACCCAGTACTTC
TRBJ2-7,-,TRBV27,-,CASSHDSLYEQYF,TGTGCCAGCAGCCACGACAGCCTCTACGAGCAGTACTTC
TRBJ2-2,few,TRBV7-3,-,CASSSGDGPVGELFF,TGTGCCAGCAGCTCAGGGGACGGGCCAGTCGGGGAGCTGTTTTTT
TRBJ2-2,few,TRBV7-8,TRBD2,CASSPERGGGPGELFF,TGTGCCAGCAGCCCTGAGCGGGGGGGCGGGCCCGGGGAGCTGTTTTTT
TRBJ1-2,few,TRBV4-2,TRBD1,CASSQALRQGADYGYTF,TGTGCCAGCAGCCAAGCTTTAAGACAGGGGGCCGACTATGGCTACACCTTC
TRBJ2-7,medium-sized,TRBV27,TRBD2,CASSEGLAGEQYF,TGTGCCAGCAGTGAAGGACTAGCTGGCGAGCAGTACTTC
TRBJ1-6,once,TRBV11-1,TRBD1,CASSLTGFGGSPLHF,TGTGCCAGCAGCCTGACAGGGTTCGGGGGTTCACCCCTCCACTTT
TRBJ1-2,-,TRBV4-1,-,CASSPVRLANYGYTF,TGCGCCAGCAGCCCCGTCCGCTTAGCTAACTATGGCTACACCTTC
TRBJ1-1,-,TRBV9,TRBD1,CASSVGSGGLSTEAFF,TGTGCCAGCAGCGTAGGTTCAGGGGGCTTATCCACTGAAGCTTTCTTT
TRBJ2-1,-,TRBV7-2,-,CASSPGTIFYNEQFF,TGTGCCAGCAGCCCCGGGACAATTTTCTACAATGAGCAGTTCTTC
TRBJ1-1,-,TRBV19,-,CASTKSHAEAFF,TGTGCCAGTACCAAGTCACACGCTGAAGCTTTCTTT
TRBJ2-1,once,TRBV29-1,-,CSVVGPLDEQFF,TGCAGCGTTGTGGGGCCGTTGGATGAGCAGTTCTTC
TRBJ2-5,-,TRBV11-2,-,CASSLELGAYQTQYF,TGTGCCAGCAGCTTAGAGCTGGGCGCGTATCAGACCCAGTACTTC
TRBJ2-7,-,TRBV4-3,-,CASSPQTAGYEQYF,TGCGCCAGCAGCCCCCAAACAGCCGGCTACGAGCAGTACTTC
TRBJ1-1,-,TRBV7-9,-,CASSLVGHIPLEAFF,TGTGCCAGCAGCTTAGTCGGACACATTCCCCTCGAAGCTTTCTTT
TRBJ1-6,-,TRBV4-3,-,CASSQDPGPNSPLHF,TGCGCCAGCAGCCAAGACCCAGGGCCCAATTCACCCCTCCACTTT
TRBJ1-1,-,TRBV4-1,TRBD1,CASSPGQTGTEAFF,TGCGCCAGCAGCCCGGGACAGACGGGCACTGAAGCTTTCTTT
TRBJ2-1,-,TRBV5-1,TRBD1,CASSLGQGVPDEQFF,TGCGCCAGCAGCTTGGGACAGGGCGTTCCCGATGAGCAGTTCTTC
TRBJ2-7,-,TRBV6-5,TRBD1,CASSGEGDRADEQYF,TGTGCCAGCAGCGGGGAGGGGGACAGGGCCGACGAGCAGTACTTC
TRBJ2-2,-,TRBV27,TRBD1,CASSVTGATGELFF,TGTGCCAGCAGTGTCACAGGGGCCACCGGGGAGCTGTTTTTT
TRBJ1-2,-,TRBV19,-,CASSIDEGNAYGYTF,TGTGCCAGTAGTATAGATGAGGGCAACGCCTATGGCTACACCTTC
TRBJ2-7,-,TRBV5-5,-,CASSPAGYEQYF,TGTGCCAGCAGTCCAGCAGGGTACGAGCAGTACTTC
TRBJ1-1,once,TRBV4-1,-,CASSQERVRNTEAFF,TGCGCCAGCAGCCAAGAACGTGTGAGGAACACTGAAGCTTTCTTT
TRBJ1-1,medium-sized,TRBV7-9,-,CASSLASNDLLEGAFF,TGTGCCAGCAGCTTGGCTTCCAATGATCTCCTGGAGGGAGCTTTCTTT
TRBJ2-3,-,TRBV9,TRBD2,CASSHPGTSGGTDTQYF,TGTGCCAGCAGCCACCCAGGGACTAGCGGGGGCACAGATACGCAGTATTTT
TRBJ1-1,-,TRBV6-5,-,CASRLQENTEAFF,TGTGCCAGCAGACTTCAAGAGAACACTGAAGCTTTCTTT
TRBJ2-2,-,TRBV4-3,TRBD2,CASSQDRTGGLRELFF,TGCGCCAGCAGCCAAGATAGGACGGGGGGGCTTAGGGAGCTGTTTTTT
TRBJ1-4,once,TRBV28,TRBD1,CASRETGLPNEKLFF,TGTGCCAGCAGAGAGACAGGGCTGCCTAATGAAAAACTGTTTTTT
TRBJ1-5,few,TRBV7-6,-,CASSLAGGYQPQHF,TGTGCCAGCAGCTTAGCCGGCGGGTATCAGCCCCAGCATTTT
TRBJ2-7,few,TRBV6-6,-,CASSYSAGSYEQYF,TGTGCCAGCAGTTACTCGGCAGGCTCCTACGAGCAGTACTTC
TRBJ2-1,-,TRBV6-4,TRBD2,CASSLLAGGPNEQFF,TGTGCCAGCAGTTTACTAGCGGGGGGCCCCAATGAGCAGTTCTTC
TRBJ2-3,few,TRBV9,-,CASSDGYATDTQYF,TGTGCCAGCAGCGACGGTTACGCCACAGATACGCAGTATTTT
TRBJ1-1,-,TRBV6-5,-,CASSYSIGGGFTEAFF,TGTGCCAGCAGTTACTCGATCGGGGGGGGCTTTACTGAAGCTTTCTTT
TRBJ2-1,-,TRBV19,-,CASSIEGEQFF,TGTGCCAGTAGTATTGAGGGTGAGCAGTTCTTC
TRBJ1-2,-,TRBV7-9,-,CASRGQYGYTF,TGTGCCAGCCGAGGACAGTATGGCTACACCTTC
TRBJ1-1,-,TRBV6-5,TRBD1,CASRSGGSAFF,TGTGCCAGCAGATCAGGGGGCAGCGCTTTCTTT
TRBJ2-3,-,TRBV19,TRBD2,CASSPRASGASDTQYF,TGTGCCAGTAGCCCCCGGGCTAGCGGGGCCTCAGATACGCAGTATTTT
TRBJ2-1,few,TRBV6-4,TRBD2,CASSDSGTSGGVNEQFF,TGTGCCAGCAGTGACTCCGGGACTAGCGGGGGGGTCAATGAGCAGTTCTTC
TRBJ1-5,-,TRBV28,-,CASTAGDQPQHF,TGTGCCAGCACTGCGGGGGATCAGCCCCAGCATTTT
TRBJ2-7,-,TRBV6-6,TRBD1,CASSWDRSYEQYF,TGTGCCAGCAGTTGGGACAGATCCTACGAGCAGTACTTC